The 32 T cell receptor beta chains below were found in one sample sequenced in a study of T-cell reconstitution after alpha-beta-depleted transplantation in children. Using unique molecular identifiers, the investigators prepared the TCRbeta library. Each CDR3 protein is one row after TCRdb ran MiXCR on the PCR reads. The sample lists 450,000 to 600,000 distinct CDR3 sequences, 10% to 15% occurring once. The specimen was PBMCs, mostly from graft donor cells, collected 360 days after TCRalphabeta/CD19-depleted stem cell transplant. Receptors were obtained from a male patient aged 10-17 years who had a stem cell transplant for acute myeloid leukemia, so the T cells may come from the graft donor.

This clonotype was counted between two and nine times. The V call is TRBV29-1, the J call TRBJ1-5, with TRBD1 matching over 7 bases. With 4 bases clipped from V and 3 bases from J, the junction kept 9 bases outside the gene matches. Germline V lookup: CDR1 SQVTM, CDR2 ANQGSEA. There are 15 residues in the CDR3. Here the CDR3 reads CSVVLRRGTNQPQHF. The CDR3 coding sequence is TGCAGCGTTGTCCTGCGCAGGGGGACCAATCAGCCCCAGCATTTT.

V and J are TRBV11-2 and TRBJ2-5, with TRBD2 identical over 8 bases. Trimming removed 3 bases from V and 5 bases from J; junction bases left unmatched: 8. The CDR3 covers 15 residues. The germline CDR1 and CDR2 sequences are SGHAT and FQNNGV. CDR3 region: CASSFKREFAETQYF. DNA of the CDR3: TGTGCCAGCAGCTTCAAGCGGGAGTTCGCGGAGACCCAGTACTTC.

CDR3 DNA: TGTGCCAGCAGTTTAGTTGGACTAGCGGGAGGGCCAAGAAATGAGCAGTTCTTC. This codes for CASSLVGLAGGPRNEQFF. The rearrangement joins TRBV12-3 or TRBV12-4 to TRBJ2-1; 15 nucleotides align to TRBD2. The CDR3 loop spans 18 amino acids. V lost 1 base, J lost 7 bases, and 8 bases stayed unmatched.

This clonotype showed up just a few times. The chain combines TRBV20-1 with TRBJ2-1; 8 bases agree with TRBD2. The CDR3 runs to 12 residues. V trimming: 3 bases; J trimming: 10 bases; junction bases outside the gene matches: 5. CDR1 and CDR2 (germline): DFQATT, SNEGSKA (reference sequence). The CDR3 reads CSASGRGGEQFF. Written as DNA, the CDR3 is TGCAGTGCTAGCGGGAGGGGCGGGGAGCAGTTCTTC.

This chain connects TRBV20-1 to TRBJ1-2, with D possibly TRBD1 on 5 matching bases. Trimming removed 1 base from V and 5 bases from J, with 14 bases in between. CDR1 is DFQATT and CDR2 is SNEGSKA in the germline V gene (reference sequence). The CDR3 totals 14 residues. In nucleotides, the CDR3 is TGCAGTGCTAGAGCAGGGTCTTACCAGTATGGCTACACCTTC. Translating it yields CSARAGSYQYGYTF.

The chain employs TRBV20-1 and TRBJ2-1; 10 bases line up with TRBD1. The CDR3 is made up of 16 amino acids. Germline V gene lookup returns CDR1 DFQATT and CDR2 SNEGSKA (reference sequence). The junction had 14 bases not matched to a gene; V was cut back by 3 bases and J by 9 bases. The CDR3 region has the DNA TGCAGTGCTAGTTGGGGGGGACAGGGGACCAACATTGAGCAGTTCTTC. This codes for CSASWGGQGTNIEQFF.

The rearrangement joins TRBV5-1 to TRBJ1-4; 7 nucleotides align to TRBD1. Germline loops: CDR1 SGHRS, CDR2 YFSETQ. Germline trimming cut 2 bases from V and 8 bases from J; bases unmatched to any gene: 6. The CDR3 consists of 14 residues. CDR3 loop: CASSLRGQREKLFF. CDR3 sequence (DNA): TGCGCCAGCAGCTTAAGGGGGCAGAGAGAAAAACTGTTTTTT.

Only a few counts were recorded for this clonotype. The CDR3 nucleotides are TGTGCCTGCACCGGGGAAGCGAACACCGGGGAGCTGTTTTTT. Protein sequence: CACTGEANTGELFF. The rearrangement joins TRBV25-1 to TRBJ2-2; maybe TRBD2 (5 bases). The V and J ends lost 11 bases and 0 bases respectively, with 13 bases between them. This CDR3 contains 14 residues. Per germline, CDR1 MGHDK and CDR2 SYGVNS.

There are a few counts of this clonotype. This chain links TRBV3-1 with TRBJ2-1; TRBD1 matches 10 bases. Germline V gene data show CDR1 as LGHDT and CDR2 as YNNKEL (reference sequence). The CDR3 sequence is 18 residues long. V shed 4 bases and J 2 bases; nucleotides not matched to a gene: 11. In DNA, the CDR3 is TGTGCCAGCAGCCCCGGGACAGGGGCGCCTGGGGCCTACAATGAGCAGTTCTTC. Protein product: CASSPGTGAPGAYNEQFF.

V is TRBV18 and J is TRBJ2-7; D not resolved. The CDR3 length is 13 residues. The germline V gene encodes CDR1 KGHSH and CDR2 LQKENI. V lost 6 bases and J lost 11, with 20 bases in between. CDR3 in DNA: TGTGCCAGCTCTCTCAGCCCCCAGCAGCCAGAGTACTTC. Translation: CASSLSPQQPEYF.

This clonotype was picked up a small number of times. The J gene is TRBJ2-7, the V gene TRBV6-2 or TRBV6-3; no clear D gene. This CDR3 has 17 residues. Trimming left V 2 bases short and J 4 bases short, with 21 bases between. Germline CDR1 reads MNHEY; CDR2 reads SVGEGT. The CDR3 DNA reads TGTGCCAGCAGTTACGCATACCGGACGGCGACCGTTTACGAGCAGTACTTC. Its translation is CASSYAYRTATVYEQYF.

This clonotype was seen only a few times. The genes are TRBV15 and TRBJ2-3; 8 nucleotides match TRBD2. Trimming took 2 bases from V and 5 from J; bases not matched to a gene: 9. This CDR3 comprises 16 residues. Germline CDR1 and CDR2: LNHNV and YYDKDF (reference sequence). CDR3 sequence reads: CATSRLSGATGDTQYF. CDR3 bases: TGTGCCACCAGCAGACTTAGCGGGGCCACCGGAGATACGCAGTATTTT.

This clonotype was picked up a small number of times. V gene TRBV11-2 combines with J gene TRBJ2-6, with TRBD2 as a possible D gene (5 bases). V shed 3 bases and J shed 4 bases, with 10 bases lying between them. Germline CDR1 is SGHAT and CDR2 is FQNNGV. This CDR3 region has 15 residues. The CDR3 is CASSLVATGANVLTF. DNA of the CDR3: TGTGCCAGCAGCTTGGTAGCGACAGGGGCCAACGTCCTGACTTTC.

There are a few counts of this clonotype. The rearrangement uses TRBV12-3 or TRBV12-4 and TRBJ2-5; TRBD2 matches at 7 bases. J lost 4 bases, V lost 3 bases, and 8 bases had no gene match. CDR3 length equals 15 residues. The CDR3 bases are TGTGCCAGCAGTTTTGTGGCGGGAGTTGGAGAGACCCAGTACTTC. As protein: CASSFVAGVGETQYF.

The chain has TRBV7-2 and TRBJ2-7; TRBD2 matches at 8 bases. The CDR3 covers 14 residues. Trimming removed 3 bases from V and 6 bases from J; junction bases left unmatched: 7. Germline-derived CDR1 and CDR2 are SGHTA and FQGNSA. DNA for the CDR3: TGTGCCAGCAGCTTTAGCGGGGAGGGTGGCGAGCAGTACTTC. Its translation is CASSFSGEGGEQYF. Full variable domain (missing parts from reference TRBV7-2 and TRBJ2-7): GAGVSQSPSNKVTEKGKDVELRCDPISGHTALYWYRQSLGQGLEFLIYFQGNSAPDKSGLPSDRFSAERTGGSVSTLTIQRTQQEDSAVYLCASSFSGEGGEQYFGPGTRLTVT.

This clonotype showed up just a few times. V usage is TRBV12-3 or TRBV12-4 and J usage is TRBJ1-6; no clear D. Between the trimmed V and J ends, which lost 3 bases and 8 bases, there was a span of 2 bases. This CDR3 is built from 11 residues. The CDR3 is CASSLYSPLHF. The CDR3 DNA reads as TGTGCCAGCAGTTTGTATTCACCCCTCCACTTT.

The rearrangement links TRBV28 to TRBJ2-7; 7 positions agree with TRBD2. Germline lookup yields CDR1 MDHEN and CDR2 SYDVKM. The length of the CDR3 is 15 residues. V lost 6 bases and J lost 6; bases outside the gene matches: 14. In DNA, the CDR3 is TGTGCCAGCAGCCCATCAGGACTAGGGGTAACCGAGCAGTACTTC. Translation gives CASSPSGLGVTEQYF.

In this sample, this clonotype turned up a few times. This rearrangement joins TRBV7-8 to TRBJ2-7; no definite D call. Germline CDR1 SGHVS, CDR2 FQNEAQ. The CDR3 runs 16 residues. The V end was cut by 0 bases, the J end by 0 bases, with 12 bases between. CDR3 sequence: CASSLAQLDHSYEQYF. In nucleotides, the CDR3 is TGTGCCAGCAGCTTAGCGCAGCTAGACCACTCCTACGAGCAGTACTTC.

This clonotype has a count of ten or more. V and J are TRBV5-6 and TRBJ2-7, with TRBD1 as a possible D gene (6 bases). Trimming took off 5 bases at V and 5 bases at J, with 17 bases between the two ends. There are 14 residues in the CDR3. Looked up from germline, CDR1 is SGHDT and CDR2 is YYEEEE. DNA of the CDR3: TGTGCCAGCAGACCCGCAGGGGATTCGGACGAGCAGTACTTC. This codes for CASRPAGDSDEQYF.

This clonotype was seen a handful of times. This chain connects TRBV28 to TRBJ2-1; 8 bases agree with TRBD2. With V trimmed by 5 bases and J by 3 bases, 6 bases remained unmatched. The CDR3 loop spans 15 amino acids. Germline CDR1 reads MDHEN; CDR2 reads SYDVKM. The CDR3 nucleotides read TGTGCCAGCAGTCAACTAGCGGCAGTCTACAATGAGCAGTTCTTC. Translated: CASSQLAAVYNEQFF.

This clonotype was seen a few times. The chain carries TRBV27 and TRBJ2-2; D is unclear. Germline V gene sequence: CDR1 MNHEY, CDR2 SMNVEV (reference sequence). CDR3 length: 12 amino acids. Deletions cut 7 bases from V and 0 bases from J, with 3 bases between. CDR3 DNA: TGTGCCAGCATGACGAACACCGGGGAGCTGTTTTTT. Translated, it gives CASMTNTGELFF.

The CDR3 sequence: CSRRSGSTDTQYF. In nucleotides, the CDR3 is TGCAGTCGGAGGAGCGGTAGCACAGATACGCAGTATTTT. The rearrangement links TRBV20-1 to TRBJ2-3, with D tentatively TRBD2 (5 bases). Trimming took off 8 bases at V and 0 bases at J, with 12 bases between the two ends. Germline CDR1 DFQATT, CDR2 SNEGSKA (reference sequence). This CDR3 spans 13 amino acids.

The chain combines TRBV29-1 with TRBJ2-7, with D possibly matching TRBD1 (5 bases). Germline V lookup: CDR1 SQVTM, CDR2 ANQGSEA. Between the trimmed V and J ends, which lost 5 bases and 1 base, there was a span of 12 bases. This CDR3 has 13 residues. The CDR3 nucleotides are TGCAGCGTTTTGCAGGGCGATTCCTACGAGCAGTACTTC. Translated, it gives CSVLQGDSYEQYF.

The V gene is TRBV3-1, the J gene TRBJ2-2, with 13 positions matching TRBD2. The V gene end was trimmed by 4 bases and the J gene end by 5 bases; junction bases not matched to a gene: 4. Germline CDR1 reads LGHDT; CDR2 reads YNNKEL (reference sequence). The CDR3 is 16 amino acids. This chain's CDR3 is CASSPGLAGKTGELFF. CDR3 nucleotide sequence: TGTGCCAGCAGCCCGGGACTAGCGGGAAAGACCGGGGAGCTGTTTTTT.

This clonotype was recorded a few times. V is TRBV4-3 and J is TRBJ1-6; 9 nucleotides agree with TRBD1. Germline lookup yields CDR1 LGHNA and CDR2 YSLEER. J was trimmed by 10 bases and V by 3 bases; bases with no gene match: 10. The CDR3 is 16 amino acids. Here the CDR3 DNA reads TGCGCCAGCAGCCAGATGGGGACAGGGCTAGGGTCACCCCTCCACTTT. It is translated as CASSQMGTGLGSPLHF.

The chain couples TRBV5-1 to TRBJ2-5; no clear D. CDR1 and CDR2 (germline): SGHRS, YFSETQ. The CDR3 is made up of 13 amino acids. The germline V and J ends were trimmed by 0 bases and 5 bases, with 8 bases remaining between them. CDR3 in amino acids: CASSLAGWETQYF. Written as DNA, the CDR3 is TGCGCCAGCAGCTTGGCCGGCTGGGAGACCCAGTACTTC.

V is TRBV4-2 and J is TRBJ2-1; D not certain. CDR1 and CDR2 from the germline V gene are LGHNA and YNFKEQ. The V end was cut by 0 bases, the J end by 4 bases, with 22 bases between. The length of the CDR3 is 19 residues. CDR3 region: CASSQESNRELPGYNEQFF. The DNA for the CDR3 is TGTGCCAGCAGCCAAGAATCGAACCGCGAGTTACCCGGATACAATGAGCAGTTCTTC.

This clonotype was picked up many times. The gene calls are TRBV9 and TRBJ2-7; a possible D gene is TRBD1 (5 bases). The CDR3 runs 13 residues. Per the germline V gene, CDR1 is SGDLS and CDR2 is YYNGEE. Between the trimmed V and J ends, which lost 2 bases and 7 bases, there was a span of 13 bases. The CDR3 here is CASSVRWGFEQYF. CDR3 nucleotides: TGTGCCAGCAGCGTCAGGTGGGGCTTTGAGCAGTACTTC.

The J gene is TRBJ2-7, the V gene TRBV20-1; D possibly uses TRBD1 or TRBD2 (5 bases each). Per the germline V gene, CDR1 is DFQATT and CDR2 is SNEGSKA (reference sequence). The ends were cut back, 5 bases at V and 3 bases at J, with 14 bases in the middle. The CDR3 has 13 amino acids. CDR3 sequence reads: CSASYGAFYEQYF. The CDR3 nucleotides read TGCAGTGCTTCCTACGGGGCGTTCTACGAGCAGTACTTC.

The chain employs TRBV20-1 and TRBJ2-5; 8 nucleotides match TRBD2. The length of the CDR3 is 15 residues. Germline V gene lookup returns CDR1 DFQATT and CDR2 SNEGSKA (reference sequence). The V gene end was trimmed by 3 bases and the J gene end by 7 bases; junction bases not matched to a gene: 13. For the CDR3, the DNA is TGCAGTGCTAGGGGCCTCTCGGGAGGGCGTGGGACCCAGTACTTC. Translation: CSARGLSGGRGTQYF.

This clonotype was found many times. The chain combines TRBV5-4 with TRBJ2-3; D possibly corresponds to TRBD1 (5 bases). Germline V lookup: CDR1 SGHNT, CDR2 YYREEE (reference sequence). The length of the CDR3 is 14 residues. Deletions cut 2 bases from V and 0 bases from J, with 7 bases between. CDR3 residues: CASSFDSSTDTQYF. The DNA of the CDR3 is TGTGCCAGCAGCTTTGACAGTAGCACAGATACGCAGTATTTT.

Ten or more counts support this clonotype. V and J are TRBV5-4 and TRBJ2-1; TRBD1 might be the D (5 bases). CDR3 length: 15 residues. V was trimmed by 7 bases and J by 0 bases, leaving 14 bases between them. Germline lookup yields CDR1 SGHNT and CDR2 YYREEE (reference sequence). DNA of the CDR3: TGTGCCAGCCAAAGGGGCCTGGGCTCCTACAATGAGCAGTTCTTC. Residues: CASQRGLGSYNEQFF.